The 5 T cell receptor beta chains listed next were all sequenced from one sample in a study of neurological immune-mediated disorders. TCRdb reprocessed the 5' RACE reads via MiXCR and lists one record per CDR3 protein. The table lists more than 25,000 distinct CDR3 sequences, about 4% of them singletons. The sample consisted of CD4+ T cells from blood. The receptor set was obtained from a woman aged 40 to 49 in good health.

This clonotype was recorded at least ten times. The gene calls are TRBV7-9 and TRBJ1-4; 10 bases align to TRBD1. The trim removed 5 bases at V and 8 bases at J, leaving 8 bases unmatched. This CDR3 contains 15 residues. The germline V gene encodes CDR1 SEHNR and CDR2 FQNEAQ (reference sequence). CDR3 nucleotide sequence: TGTGCCAGCAGCCCGGGGACAGGGGAGAAGGAAAAACTGTTTTTT. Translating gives CASSPGTGEKEKLFF.

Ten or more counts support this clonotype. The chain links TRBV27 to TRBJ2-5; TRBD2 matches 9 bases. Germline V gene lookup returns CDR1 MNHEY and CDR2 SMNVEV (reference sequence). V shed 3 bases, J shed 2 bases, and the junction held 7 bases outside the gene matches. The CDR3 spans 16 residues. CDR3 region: CASSFGLARSQETQYF. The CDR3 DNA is TGTGCCAGCAGTTTTGGACTAGCGAGGAGTCAAGAGACCCAGTACTTC.

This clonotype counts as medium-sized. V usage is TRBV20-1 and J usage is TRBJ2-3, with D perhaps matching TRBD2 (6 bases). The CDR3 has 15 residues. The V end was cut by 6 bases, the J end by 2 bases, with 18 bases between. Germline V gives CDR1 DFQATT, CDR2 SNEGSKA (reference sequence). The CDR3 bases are TGCAGTGCGGCCCGGGGGAGCCTCGACACAGATACGCAGTATTTT. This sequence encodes CSAARGSLDTDTQYF.

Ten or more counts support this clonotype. CDR3: CAISESLTSWYF. The CDR3 DNA follows: TGTGCCATCAGTGAGTCGTTAACATCCTGGTACTTC. This chain joins TRBV10-3 and TRBJ2-4; no clear D gene. Per the germline V gene, CDR1 is ENHRY and CDR2 is SYGVKD. This CDR3 contains 12 residues. V was clipped by 0 bases and J by 15 bases, with 12 bases between them.

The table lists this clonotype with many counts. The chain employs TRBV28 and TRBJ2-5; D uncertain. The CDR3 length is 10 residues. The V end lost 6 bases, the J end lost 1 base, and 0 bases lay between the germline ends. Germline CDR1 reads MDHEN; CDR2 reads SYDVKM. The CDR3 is CASSQETQYF. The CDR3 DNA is TGTGCCAGCAGCCAAGAGACCCAGTACTTC.